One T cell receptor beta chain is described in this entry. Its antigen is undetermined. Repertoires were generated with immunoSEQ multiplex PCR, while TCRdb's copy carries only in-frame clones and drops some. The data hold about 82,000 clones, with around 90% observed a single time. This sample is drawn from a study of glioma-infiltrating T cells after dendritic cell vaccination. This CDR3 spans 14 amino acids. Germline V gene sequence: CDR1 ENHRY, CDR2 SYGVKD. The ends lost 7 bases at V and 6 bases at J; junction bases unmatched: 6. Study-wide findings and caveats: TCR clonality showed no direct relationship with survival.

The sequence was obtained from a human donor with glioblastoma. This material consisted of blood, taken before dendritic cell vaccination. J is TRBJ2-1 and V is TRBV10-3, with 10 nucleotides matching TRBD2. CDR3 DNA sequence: TGTGCCATCATGCCAAGCGGGGGGGCCAATGAGCAGTTCTTC. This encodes CAIMPSGGANEQFF.